One sample yielded the 22 T cell receptor beta chains listed below, sequenced in a study of cytomegalovirus exposure and HLA in healthy donors. PCR primers comprised 60 Vbeta and 13 Jbeta primers. The method was immunoSEQ multiplex PCR; TCRdb's version includes in-frame clones alone and lacks a portion of them. The sample holds fewer than 100,000 clones, around 80% seen once. Sequenced input: PBMCs. The receptors originated from a male donor in good health and CMV-seropositive.

This clone was seen ten or more times. The J gene is TRBJ2-7, the V gene TRBV15; the match to TRBD1 covers 9 bases. Unmatched junction bases numbered 6, after V lost 7 bases and J lost 2 bases. The CDR3 extends over 14 amino acids. Germline V gene data show CDR1 as LNHNV and CDR2 as YYDKDF (reference sequence). CDR3 DNA: TGTGCCACCACTTCCGGGACAGGGACCTACGAGCAGTACTTC. It is translated as CATTSGTGTYEQYF.

J is TRBJ2-7 and V is TRBV5-1; D is perhaps TRBD2 (6 bases). V was cut by 2 bases and J by 4 bases, with 13 bases left in between. The CDR3 extends over 14 amino acids. From germline, CDR1 is SGHRS and CDR2 YFSETQ. The DNA for the CDR3 is TGCGCCAGCAGCTTCTTAGCGGCTTATTACGAGCAGTACTTC. Translated, it gives CASSFLAAYYEQYF.

Only one count was recorded for this clone. This sequence joins TRBV27 and TRBJ1-4; D is uncertain. V dropped 6 bases and J dropped 5 bases, with 4 bases sitting between them. This CDR3 comprises 11 residues. CDR1 and CDR2 (germline): MNHEY, SMNVEV (reference sequence). Written as DNA, the CDR3 is TGTGCCAGCAGGCGGAATGAAAAACTGTTTTTT. Encoded protein: CASRRNEKLFF.

J is TRBJ2-3 and V is TRBV5-6; the D is unclear. Germline CDR1 reads SGHDT; CDR2 reads YYEEEE. The CDR3 contains 16 residues. V was pared by 6 bases and J by 6 bases, with 23 bases between. The CDR3 DNA reads as TGTGCCAGCACTCCGACCGGGTTGTGGGTACCCGATACGCAGTATTTT. It translates to CASTPTGLWVPDTQYF.

This rearrangement joins TRBV2 to TRBJ2-2; 9 nucleotides agree with TRBD2. Trimming removed 4 bases from V and 1 base from J; junction bases left unmatched: 4. This CDR3 region has 16 residues. In germline, CDR1 is SNHLY, CDR2 FYNNEI. Here the CDR3 reads CASSVAAGGNTGELFF. In DNA form, the CDR3 reads TGTGCCAGCAGTGTGGCAGCGGGAGGGAACACCGGGGAGCTGTTTTTT.

This clone occurred once. V and J are TRBV9 and TRBJ2-3, with D maybe TRBD2 (6 bases). The CDR3 runs 15 residues. Trimming shortened V by 3 bases and J by 0 bases, and 11 bases separated the two germline ends. Germline CDR1 SGDLS, CDR2 YYNGEE. This chain's CDR3 is CASSAGVSSTDTQYF. Written as DNA, the CDR3 is TGTGCCAGCAGCGCGGGGGTGTCTAGCACAGATACGCAGTATTTT.

The chain carries TRBV14 and TRBJ2-2, with 9 nucleotides matching TRBD2. Trimming took 0 bases from V and 3 from J; bases not matched to a gene: 5. The CDR3 runs 17 residues. Germline V lookup: CDR1 SGHDN, CDR2 FVKESK. The CDR3: CASSQEDLAGYTGELFF. CDR3 bases: TGTGCCAGCAGCCAAGAAGACCTAGCGGGGTACACCGGGGAGCTGTTTTTT.

The chain recombines TRBV2 with TRBJ1-4; D unresolved. Trimming removed 2 bases at V and 5 bases at J, with 6 bases between. Germline V gives CDR1 SNHLY, CDR2 FYNNEI. The CDR3 sequence is 13 residues long. The CDR3 is CASSELGNEKLFF. The CDR3 DNA follows: TGTGCCAGCAGTGAACTCGGGAATGAAAAACTGTTTTTT.

This clone was seen just once. V and J are TRBV28 and TRBJ2-3; 9 nucleotides agree with TRBD2. This CDR3 is 16 amino acids long. V was pared by 3 bases and J by 1 base, with 5 bases of the junction left unmatched. Germline values: CDR1 MDHEN, CDR2 SYDVKM. CDR3 sequence (DNA): TGTGCCAGCAGTTTTCGGCCTAGCGGGGGCACAGATACGCAGTATTTT. Protein product: CASSFRPSGGTDTQYF.

In this sample, this clone turned up once. The chain carries TRBV28 and TRBJ1-1; 11 bases are shared with TRBD1. Trimming at V came to 4 bases and at J to 4 bases, leaving 17 bases not matched to a gene. The CDR3 consists of 19 residues. Germline V gene data show CDR1 as MDHEN and CDR2 as SYDVKM. This chain's CDR3 is CASSSGGWTGGTFSTEAFF. The CDR3 bases are TGTGCCAGCAGTTCTGGGGGTTGGACAGGGGGCACTTTCAGCACTGAAGCTTTCTTT.

The sample holds a few counts of this clone. The chain links TRBV27 to TRBJ1-1, with 8 bases lining up with TRBD1. Trimming at V came to 1 base and at J to 0 bases, leaving 4 bases not matched to a gene. CDR1 MNHEY and CDR2 SMNVEV come from the germline V gene (reference sequence). The CDR3 sequence is 16 residues long. Here the CDR3 DNA reads TGTGCCAGCAGTTTATTTACAGGGGGGATGAACACTGAAGCTTTCTTT. Amino acids: CASSLFTGGMNTEAFF.

The V and J genes are TRBV2 and TRBJ2-7, with 8 bases matching TRBD2. J gave up 0 bases and V 4 bases, and 5 bases lay outside the gene matches. The CDR3 has 15 amino acids. Germline CDR1 SNHLY, CDR2 FYNNEI. The CDR3 is CASSVLAVSSYEQYF. DNA for the CDR3: TGTGCCAGCAGTGTACTAGCGGTAAGCTCCTACGAGCAGTACTTC.

The J gene is TRBJ2-7, the V gene TRBV23-1, with 7 bases aligning to TRBD2. TRBV23-1 is an ORF, and what it does is uncertain. V dropped 4 bases and J dropped 0; count of bases not matched to a gene: 18. CDR3 length equals 19 residues. CDR3 protein: CASSPRTPRPGTTSYEQYF. CDR3 sequence (DNA): TGCGCCAGCAGTCCGCGGACTCCTAGGCCCGGGACTACCTCCTACGAGCAGTACTTC.

The chain combines TRBV5-1 with TRBJ2-1; the D gene is possibly TRBD2 (6 bases). The CDR3 length is 16 residues. Trimming pared 0 bases from V and 9 bases from J, leaving 19 bases between. Per the germline V gene, CDR1 is SGHRS and CDR2 is YFSETQ. CDR3 nucleotides: TGCGCCAGCAGCTTGGACCTAGGTGGGGGGTTAAGTGAGCAGTTCTTC. Its protein is CASSLDLGGGLSEQFF. Full variable domain (outside the CDR3, taken from reference TRBV5-1 and TRBJ2-1): KAGVTQTPRYLIKTRGQQVTLSCSPISGHRSVSWYQQTPGQGLQFLFEYFSETQRNKGNFPGRFSGRQFSNSRSEMNVSTLELGDSALYLCASSLDLGGGLSEQFFGPGTRLTVL.

This clone came up a few times. The rearrangement joins TRBV6-5 to TRBJ1-1; D is unclear. Trimming stripped 2 bases from V and 0 bases from J, with 7 bases between. Germline V lookup: CDR1 MNHEY, CDR2 SVGAGI. CDR3 length: 14 residues. CDR3 region: CASSYEAVNTEAFF. Here the CDR3 DNA reads TGTGCCAGCAGTTACGAAGCTGTGAACACTGAAGCTTTCTTT.

The chain employs TRBV9 and TRBJ2-2; 9 positions agree with TRBD1. CDR1 is SGDLS and CDR2 is YYNGEE in the germline V gene. Trimming took 3 bases from V and 4 from J; bases not matched to a gene: 7. The length of the CDR3 is 16 residues. In DNA form, the CDR3 reads TGTGCCAGCAGCGCCTGGACAGGGGTTGCCACCGGGGAGCTGTTTTTT. This gives the protein CASSAWTGVATGELFF. Full variable domain (outside the CDR3, taken from reference TRBV9 and TRBJ2-2): DSGVTQTPKHLITATGQRVTLRCSPRSGDLSVYWYQQSLDQGLQFLIQYYNGEERAKGNILERFSAQQFPDLHSELNLSSLELGDSALYFCASSAWTGVATGELFFGEGSRLTVL.

V usage is TRBV7-8 and J usage is TRBJ2-5; a possible D gene is TRBD2 (6 bases). Germline CDR1 and CDR2: SGHVS and FQNEAQ. The CDR3 sequence is 15 residues long. Trimming cost V 3 bases and J 4 bases, with 15 bases left between them. CDR3 in DNA: TGTGCCAGCAGCTTTGGCATCGGGGGTCCAGAGACCCAGTACTTC. It specifies CASSFGIGGPETQYF.

This clone appeared a few times. The rearrangement joins TRBV15 to TRBJ1-5; tentatively, D is TRBD1 (5 bases). Germline lookup yields CDR1 LNHNV and CDR2 YYDKDF (reference sequence). The CDR3 spans 12 residues. V was pared by 0 bases and J by 15 bases, with 12 bases between. CDR3 loop: CATSRDHRLWHF. The CDR3 DNA follows: TGTGCCACCAGCAGAGACCACAGGTTATGGCATTTT. Combining the CDR3 with reference TRBV15 and TRBJ1-5 gives the whole variable domain DAMVIQNPRYQVTQFGKPVTLSCSQTLNHNVMYWYQQKSSQAPKLLFHYYDKDFNNEADTPDNFQSRRPNTSFCFLDIRSPGLGDTAMYLCATSRDHRLWHFGDGTRLSIL.

The chain employs TRBV7-9 and TRBJ2-7; 11 bases align to TRBD2. The V and J ends lost 5 bases and 0 bases, in that order; junction bases with no gene match: 15. Germline loops: CDR1 SEHNR, CDR2 FQNEAQ (reference sequence). The CDR3 runs to 19 residues. The CDR3 region is CASSPGQGITSGSSYEQYF. The CDR3 DNA is TGTGCCAGCAGCCCGGGACAGGGAATTACTAGCGGGAGCTCCTACGAGCAGTACTTC.

This clone appeared once. The chain combines TRBV27 with TRBJ2-7, with TRBD2 matching 7 bases. The CDR3 is 16 amino acids. V lost 0 bases and J lost 3; bases outside the gene matches: 8. Germline V gene sequence: CDR1 MNHEY, CDR2 SMNVEV (reference sequence). CDR3 nucleotide sequence: TGTGCCAGCAGTTTATCGGCGGCGGGAGCTAGCTACGAGCAGTACTTC. It yields the protein CASSLSAAGASYEQYF.

This clone was seen a single time. V gene TRBV5-4 combines with J gene TRBJ2-2, with 8 bases that match TRBD1. The CDR3 has 15 amino acids. Unmatched junction bases numbered 5, after V lost 4 bases and J lost 3 bases. Looked up from germline, CDR1 is SGHNT and CDR2 is YYREEE (reference sequence). The CDR3: CASSLQGAYTGELFF. The CDR3 DNA follows: TGTGCCAGCAGCCTCCAGGGGGCCTACACCGGGGAGCTGTTTTTT.

The CDR3 DNA follows: TGCGCCAGCAGCCAAGATCCGGGATGGCCCCAGCATTTT. Translation: CASSQDPGWPQHF. V usage is TRBV4-1 and J usage is TRBJ1-5; D remains ambiguous. The CDR3 contains 13 residues. Germline CDR1 is MGHRA and CDR2 is YSYEKL. Between the trimmed V and J ends, which lost 0 bases and 9 bases, there was a span of 9 bases.